The clone carrying this TCR beta chain has a handful of counts. The antigen remains undetermined. The data originate from a study of T cell repertoires in cytomegalovirus infection. Study background: Shared public TCR beta signatures pointed to both CMV infection and a matching HLA type. Overall study findings and caveats: Cumulated frequencies of public TCR beta families served to identify carriers of CMV plus the relevant HLA. Clonotypes of TCR beta that were HLA-C-restricted and CMV-specific dominated the ex vivo response.

TCRdb re-derived calls from the reads in MiXCR, one entry per CDR3 protein. Of approximately 730,000 distinct CDR3 sequences listed, 30% to 35% were seen once; the top ten hold over 15%. Germline CDR1 reads SGHTA; CDR2 reads FQGNSA. V trimming: 4 bases; J trimming: 3 bases; junction bases outside the gene matches: 3. The CDR3 consists of 14 residues. This TCR was sampled from a human donor in good health (CMV status not recorded). Some clones in this sample may be carry-over from other donors' samples. The material was cultured PBMCs, obtained from culture after CMV antigen stimulation. This chain links TRBV7-2 with TRBJ2-3; 8 nucleotides align to TRBD2. CDR3 in DNA: TGTGCCAGCAGCTCGTTAGCGGGGACAGATACGCAGTATTTT. Residues: CASSSLAGTDTQYF.